This is a list of T cell receptor beta chains from one sample in a study of technical replicates of blood from a few donors. Sequenced by immunoSEQ multiplex PCR; TCRdb stores in-frame clones only, minus some. The sample has 80,000 to 90,000 clones, just under 95% seen once; the top ten hold roughly 0.25%. Sequencing was carried out using T cells isolated from PBMCs. These receptors came from a human donor in good health. Each CDR3 is given with its conserved first and last residue. Each record gives: clone size, D gene, CDR3 length, V gene, J gene, CDR3 DNA, CDR3 protein. D genes are given only for firm matches. The size field is filled for only some rows; it gives once, few, many or a size class.

once	TRBD1	14	TRBV6-1	TRBJ1-1	TGTGCCAGCAGTGCTTTTGAAGGGGGCTTTGAAGCTTTCTTT	CASSAFEGGFEAFF
-	TRBD1	14	TRBV2	TRBJ2-5	TGTGCCAGCAATGTGGACAGGGCCCGAGAGACCCAGTACTTC	CASNVDRARETQYF
-	TRBD2	15	TRBV6-4	TRBJ2-3	TGTGCCAGCAGTGAGACTAGCGGGGGGGCAGATACGCAGTATTTT	CASSETSGGADTQYF
-	-	15	TRBV7-9	TRBJ2-7	TGTGCCAGCAGCTCTATCCTGGACTCCCCCTACGAGCAGTACTTC	CASSSILDSPYEQYF
-	TRBD1	14	TRBV6-5	TRBJ1-5	TGTGCCAGCAGTTACCGACAGGGGAAGGGGCCCCAGCATTTT	CASSYRQGKGPQHF
-	-	13	TRBV7-2	TRBJ2-5	TGTGCCAGCAGCACATCTAGCACGGAGACCCAGTACTTC	CASSTSSTETQYF
-	-	17	TRBV14	TRBJ2-7	TGTGCCAGCAGCCAACCTCCTAGGAGCCGATACTCCTACGAGCAGTACTTC	CASSQPPRSRYSYEQYF
-	-	15	TRBV5-1	TRBJ1-2	TGCGCCAGCAGCCCGAGTTTCAGGAAGCAAGGAGGCTACACCTTC	CASSPSFRKQGGYTF
once	-	12	TRBV27	TRBJ1-2	TGTGCCAGCAGGGGGGGTAACTATGGCTACACCTTC	CASRGGNYGYTF
once	TRBD1	15	TRBV6-5	TRBJ1-2	TGTGCCAGCAGTTATCAGGGGGAACCAAACTATGGCTACACCTTC	CASSYQGEPNYGYTF
once	-	16	TRBV15	TRBJ1-5	TGTGCCACCAGCAACCCCGGAGAGATAAAGGCGCAGCCCCAGCATTTT	CATSNPGEIKAQPQHF
-	-	14	TRBV4-1	TRBJ1-1	TGCGCCAGCAGCCAAGGCAGACTTGGTACTGAAGCTTTCTTT	CASSQGRLGTEAFF
-	-	14	TRBV19	TRBJ1-1	TGTGCCAGTAGTATTCATTCAGGACTCCCTGAAGCTTTCTTT	CASSIHSGLPEAFF